This T cell receptor beta chain was identified during a study of Ad26.COV2.S vaccination and SARS-CoV-2 variants. Study context: Into the muscle, Ad26.COV2.S was dosed once or twice, 56 days apart.

Treatment noted: roughly 18 received Ad26.COV2.S at low or high dose, single or two shots; 5 received placebo; per-sample allocation not given. Sampling was done on day 63 after the first vaccine or placebo injection. Sequencing was performed with immunoSEQ multiplex PCR; in TCRdb, only in-frame clones are kept and a portion is missing. The sample has some 250,000 clones, more than 75% seen once. The V and J ends lost 5 bases and 4 bases respectively, with 8 bases between them. This CDR3 region has 12 residues. CDR1 MNHEY and CDR2 SVGEGT come from the germline V gene. This chain uses TRBV6-2 or TRBV6-3 with TRBJ2-5; D ambiguous. This receptor was taken from a person aged 18-60 years who received the Ad26.COV2.S COVID-19 vaccine or a placebo. Sequencing used peripheral blood, obtained in a trial of Ad26.COV2.S vaccine versus placebo. The CDR3 sequence: CASSNGGETQYF. CDR3 DNA sequence: TGTGCCAGCAGTAACGGCGGAGAGACCCAGTACTTC.